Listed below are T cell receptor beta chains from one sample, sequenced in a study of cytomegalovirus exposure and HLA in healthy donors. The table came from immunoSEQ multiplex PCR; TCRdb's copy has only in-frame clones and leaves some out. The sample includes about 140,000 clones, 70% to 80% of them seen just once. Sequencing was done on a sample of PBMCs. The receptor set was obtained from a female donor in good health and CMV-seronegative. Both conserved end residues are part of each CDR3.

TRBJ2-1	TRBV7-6	CASSLVGGTESNEQFF
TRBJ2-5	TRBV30	CASGQGQETQYF
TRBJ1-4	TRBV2	CASSRGSEKLFF
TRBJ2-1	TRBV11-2	CASSLEWSEQFF
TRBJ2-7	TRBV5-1	CASSLGRGSYEQYF
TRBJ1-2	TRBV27	CASSRDRATYGYTF
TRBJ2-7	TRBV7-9	CASSLPGQIYEQYF
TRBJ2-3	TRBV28	CASHLQGVSADTQYF
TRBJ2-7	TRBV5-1	CASSLVRGYEQYF
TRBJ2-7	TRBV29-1	CSVETTKKTFAEQYF
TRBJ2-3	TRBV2	CASRESGNADTQYF
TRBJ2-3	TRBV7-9	CASSLGSGRSTDTQYF
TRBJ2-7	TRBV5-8	CASSFFSGTAPYEQYF
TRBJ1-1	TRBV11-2	CASSLRGRGTGSTEAFF
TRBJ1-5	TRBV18	CASSLGGDQPQHF
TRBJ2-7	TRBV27	CASSLGEVYEQYF
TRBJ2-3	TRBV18	CASSPLPSGESTDTQYF
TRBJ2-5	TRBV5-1	CASSLTSGRQETQYF
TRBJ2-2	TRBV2	CASKPGLPTGELFF
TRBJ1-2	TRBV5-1	CASSPGGSTYGYTF
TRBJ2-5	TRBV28	CASSGRGTSRQETQYF
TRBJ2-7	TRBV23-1	CASSQTIAGGCEQYF